Below are 28 T cell receptor beta chains sequenced from a single sample in a study of shared clonotypes between healthy human individuals. Generated by immunoSEQ multiplex PCR, the TCRdb table keeps only in-frame clones and is missing some. The table has around 2.1 million clones, almost 96% seen once. The sequenced sample consisted of naive CD4+ T cells sorted from blood. Subset meaning: CD45RA+ positively selected. Receptor source: a man between 18 and 35 years old in good health.

This chain links TRBV28 with TRBJ2-2; no clear D. Germline CDR1 and CDR2: MDHEN and SYDVKM. Trimming stripped 6 bases from V and 4 bases from J, with 12 bases between. The CDR3 is 14 amino acids. The CDR3 DNA reads TGTGCCAGCAGCAAGGACCAGCCCACCGGGGAGCTGTTTTTT. This encodes CASSKDQPTGELFF.

The rearrangement uses TRBV28 and TRBJ2-3; D is ambiguous. The CDR3 runs to 11 residues. The V end lost 3 bases, the J end lost 8 bases, and 6 bases lay between the germline ends. CDR1 is MDHEN, CDR2 SYDVKM, per germline. The CDR3 reads CASSFGTTQYF. The CDR3 DNA reads TGTGCCAGCAGTTTCGGTACTACGCAGTATTTT. Combining the CDR3 with reference TRBV28 and TRBJ2-3 gives the whole variable domain DVKVTQSSRYLVKRTGEKVFLECVQDMDHENMFWYRQDPGLGLRLIYFSYDVKMKEKGDIPEGYSVSREKKERFSLILESASTNQTSMYLCASSFGTTQYFGPGTRLTVL.

J is TRBJ1-5 and V is TRBV11-2; D call uncertain. The CDR3 spans 13 residues. Germline lookup yields CDR1 SGHAT and CDR2 FQNNGV. V shed 1 base and J shed 7 bases, with 8 bases lying between them. CDR3 coding DNA: TGTGCCAGCAGCTTAGGAATCAGGCAGCCCCAGCATTTT. This codes for CASSLGIRQPQHF. Full variable domain (outside the CDR3, taken from reference TRBV11-2 and TRBJ1-5): EAGVAQSPRYKIIEKRQSVAFWCNPISGHATLYWYQQILGQGPKLLIQFQNNGVVDDSQLPKDRFSAERLKGVDSTLKIQPAKLEDSAVYLCASSLGIRQPQHFGDGTRLSIL.

This clone showed up just once. V and J are TRBV5-1 and TRBJ2-7, with 9 bases aligning to TRBD2. The CDR3 is 15 residues long. From germline, CDR1 is SGHRS and CDR2 YFSETQ. V lost 4 bases, J lost 7 bases, and 12 bases stayed unmatched. This CDR3 is CASSTHRTSVEEQYF. For the CDR3, the DNA is TGCGCCAGCAGCACCCACCGGACTAGCGTAGAAGAGCAGTACTTC. Full variable domain (rest looked up from reference TRBV5-1 and TRBJ2-7): KAGVTQTPRYLIKTRGQQVTLSCSPISGHRSVSWYQQTPGQGLQFLFEYFSETQRNKGNFPGRFSGRQFSNSRSEMNVSTLELGDSALYLCASSTHRTSVEEQYFGPGTRLTVT.

The chain couples TRBV30 to TRBJ1-3, with unresolved D. This CDR3 contains 15 residues. Germline CDR1 reads GTSNPN; CDR2 reads SVGIG (reference sequence). Trimming stripped 1 base from V and 5 bases from J, with 15 bases between. The CDR3 loop reads CAWSEFSSRRNTIYF. In DNA form, the CDR3 reads TGTGCCTGGAGTGAGTTCTCTTCACGCCGAAACACCATATATTTT.

The CDR3 sequence is CASSPREPSYEQYF. CDR3 DNA sequence: TGCGCCAGCAGCCCCCGGGAGCCCTCCTACGAGCAGTACTTC. The chain recombines TRBV5-1 with TRBJ2-7; D perhaps matches TRBD2 (6 bases). The CDR3 spans 14 residues. The germline gives CDR1 SGHRS, CDR2 YFSETQ. Trimming removed 4 bases from V and 0 bases from J, with 11 bases in between.

To note about this clone: In the same sample, other DNA sequences code for this CDR3. The CDR3 sequence is CAISEGLAGNNEQFF. In DNA, the CDR3 is TGTGCCATCAGTGAGGGACTAGCGGGGAACAATGAGCAGTTCTTC. The rearrangement joins TRBV10-3 to TRBJ2-1, with 12 bases lining up with TRBD2. The CDR3 length is 15 residues. The trim removed 2 bases at V and 5 bases at J, leaving 1 base unmatched. Germline CDR1 ENHRY, CDR2 SYGVKD.

The V gene is TRBV19, the J gene TRBJ1-1; 9 bases match TRBD1. The CDR3 runs to 17 residues. Germline values: CDR1 LNHDA, CDR2 SQIVND (reference sequence). CDR3 amino acids: CDQYRDREVGMNTEAFF. Written as DNA, the CDR3 is TGTGATCAGTACCGGGACAGGGAGGTGGGAATGAACACTGAAGCTTTCTTT.

The chain couples TRBV5-1 to TRBJ1-1; maybe TRBD1 (5 bases). V lost 0 bases and J 8 bases, leaving 14 bases between the germline ends. CDR1 is SGHRS and CDR2 is YFSETQ in the germline V gene. There are 14 residues in the CDR3. CDR3 region: CASSLDPGQGEAFF. CDR3 DNA sequence: TGCGCCAGCAGCTTGGACCCCGGACAAGGGGAAGCTTTCTTT. Full variable domain (remainder filled in from reference TRBV5-1 and TRBJ1-1): KAGVTQTPRYLIKTRGQQVTLSCSPISGHRSVSWYQQTPGQGLQFLFEYFSETQRNKGNFPGRFSGRQFSNSRSEMNVSTLELGDSALYLCASSLDPGQGEAFFGQGTRLTVV.

The genes are TRBV9 and TRBJ2-7; 11 bases map to TRBD2. Germline CDR1 reads SGDLS; CDR2 reads YYNGEE. The CDR3 is 13 amino acids. V lost 5 bases, J lost 5 bases, and 3 bases stayed unmatched. CDR3 coding DNA: TGTGCCAGCAGTCGGGGACTAGCGGACGAGCAGTACTTC. The encoded protein is CASSRGLADEQYF.

The chain joins TRBV30 to TRBJ2-2; perhaps TRBD1 as D (6 bases). Germline values: CDR1 GTSNPN, CDR2 SVGIG (reference sequence). V was cut by 0 bases and J by 0 bases, with 8 bases left in between. This CDR3 is built from 15 residues. Here the CDR3 DNA reads TGTGCCTGGAGTGTAAGACAGGCGAACACCGGGGAGCTGTTTTTT. Protein: CAWSVRQANTGELFF. The full variable domain, its missing parts supplied by reference TRBV30 and TRBJ2-2, is SQTIHQWPATLVQPVGSPLSLECTVEGTSNPNLYWYRQAAGRGLQLLFYSVGIGQISSEVPQNLSASRPQDRQFILSSKKLLLSDSGFYLCAWSVRQANTGELFFGEGSRLTVL.

The rearrangement links TRBV10-3 to TRBJ2-3; TRBD1 might be the D (6 bases). Germline CDR1 and CDR2: ENHRY and SYGVKD. The CDR3 sequence is 13 residues long. V shed 10 bases and J shed 2 bases, with 13 bases lying between them. CDR3 coding DNA: TGTGCCACCTGGACAGATCCCACAGATACGCAGTATTTT. Its translation is CATWTDPTDTQYF.

As concerns this clone: Additional DNA sequences in this sample encode the identical CDR3. V usage is TRBV5-1 and J usage is TRBJ1-1; D is unresolved. CDR1 and CDR2 (germline): SGHRS, YFSETQ. This CDR3 comprises 11 residues. Trimming cost V 0 bases and J 5 bases, with 2 bases left between them. CDR3 DNA: TGCGCCAGCAGCTTGGATACTGAAGCTTTCTTT. It translates to CASSLDTEAFF.

About this clone: The same CDR3 is also encoded by other DNA sequences in this sample. This chain connects TRBV6-1 to TRBJ2-7; D is ambiguous. Germline CDR1 and CDR2: MNHNS and SASEGT. This CDR3 has 11 residues. V lost 3 bases and J 3 bases, leaving 3 bases between the germline ends. CDR3 protein: CASSDFYEQYF. In DNA, the CDR3 is TGTGCCAGCAGTGATTTCTACGAGCAGTACTTC.

The chain uses TRBV5-1 and TRBJ2-1; tentative D call: TRBD2 (7 bases). Germline loops: CDR1 SGHRS, CDR2 YFSETQ. This CDR3 is built from 15 residues. V shed 7 bases and J shed 7 bases, with 21 bases lying between them. The CDR3 loop reads CASSASRGGPNEQFF. In DNA, the CDR3 is TGCGCCAGCTCAGCCTCGAGGGGGGGCCCTAATGAGCAGTTCTTC.

This chain uses TRBV18 with TRBJ2-6, with TRBD1 matching 7 bases. The CDR3 consists of 17 residues. The germline V gene encodes CDR1 KGHSH and CDR2 LQKENI. The junction had 5 bases not matched to a gene; V was cut back by 3 bases and J by 0 bases. The CDR3 sequence is CASSPSAGGSGANVLTF. The CDR3 nucleotides read TGTGCCAGCTCACCTTCGGCAGGGGGCTCTGGGGCCAACGTCCTGACTTTC.

The chain carries TRBV10-2 and TRBJ2-1; D unclear. Germline V gene data show CDR1 as WSHSY and CDR2 as SAAADI. The CDR3 has 15 residues. V dropped 6 bases and J dropped 8 bases, with 20 bases sitting between them. In nucleotides, the CDR3 is TGCGCCAGCAGGGCCGACCGAGGAATGTGGGATGAGCAGTTCTTC. It yields the protein CASRADRGMWDEQFF.

This chain links TRBV28 with TRBJ2-1, with D perhaps matching TRBD1 (6 bases). This CDR3 has 14 amino acids. The germline gives CDR1 MDHEN, CDR2 SYDVKM. Trimming pared 6 bases from V and 6 bases from J, leaving 15 bases between. The CDR3 sequence is CASRQGSSSNEQFF. CDR3 nucleotides: TGTGCCAGCAGACAGGGCTCGTCGTCCAATGAGCAGTTCTTC.

The V gene is TRBV4-1, the J gene TRBJ1-1, with a tentative D call TRBD1 (5 bases). The CDR3 contains 15 residues. The V end lost 0 bases, the J end lost 3 bases, and 11 bases lay between the germline ends. Germline CDR1 and CDR2: MGHRA and YSYEKL. The CDR3 nucleotides read TGCGCCAGCAGCCAAGAAGGGATGACAGACACTGAAGCTTTCTTT. Amino acids: CASSQEGMTDTEAFF.

The genes are TRBV30 and TRBJ1-1; D uncertain. With 0 bases removed from V and 1 base from J, the gap between germline ends came to 9 bases. There are 14 residues in the CDR3. Germline CDR1 is GTSNPN and CDR2 is SVGIG (reference sequence). The DNA for the CDR3 is TGTGCCTGGAGTGTAGGAGAGGGGAACACTGAAGCTTTCTTT. This gives the protein CAWSVGEGNTEAFF.

J is TRBJ2-5 and V is TRBV7-9; weak D call: TRBD1 (5 bases). Germline assignment: CDR1 SEHNR and CDR2 FQNEAQ (reference sequence). The CDR3 runs 15 residues. Between the trimmed V and J ends, which lost 3 bases and 1 base, there was a span of 12 bases. The CDR3 sequence: CASSFFRDSQETQYF. CDR3 in DNA: TGTGCCAGCAGCTTCTTCCGAGACAGCCAAGAGACCCAGTACTTC.

This clone was seen only once. This chain connects TRBV7-9 to TRBJ1-5; D gene uncertain. Germline CDR1 is SEHNR and CDR2 is FQNEAQ (reference sequence). The CDR3 loop spans 14 amino acids. The ends were cut back, 5 bases at V and 0 bases at J, with 8 bases in the middle. CDR3 sequence: CASSPSSSNQPQHF. The CDR3, as DNA: TGTGCCAGCAGCCCCTCAAGTAGCAATCAGCCCCAGCATTTT.

This rearrangement joins TRBV10-3 to TRBJ1-5, with D tentatively TRBD1 (6 bases). Germline CDR1 is ENHRY and CDR2 is SYGVKD. V was clipped by 0 bases and J by 5 bases, with 14 bases between them. This CDR3 spans 16 amino acids. The CDR3, as DNA: TGTGCCATCAGTGAGTCGGATGCATCAGGGGATCAGCCCCAGCATTTT. The encoded protein is CAISESDASGDQPQHF.

This chain links TRBV6-1 with TRBJ1-3, with D hard to call. Germline-derived CDR1 and CDR2 are MNHNS and SASEGT. CDR3 length: 20 residues. The ends were cut back, 2 bases at V and 0 bases at J, with 23 bases in the middle. In nucleotides, the CDR3 is TGTGCCAGCAGTGAAACCCCTTGGATCGTCCTCCGGACCTCTGGAAACACCATATATTTT. As protein: CASSETPWIVLRTSGNTIYF.

The CDR3 DNA is TGTGCCAGCTCACAAAGCGGGCAGGGCTACGAGCAGTACTTC. Its translation: CASSQSGQGYEQYF. This rearrangement joins TRBV18 to TRBJ2-7; tentative D call: TRBD2 (6 bases). The CDR3 contains 14 residues. Germline CDR1 reads KGHSH; CDR2 reads LQKENI. V was pared by 4 bases and J by 3 bases, with 13 bases between.

Note on this clone: One end of the junction is discordant with germline, which a read error may explain. This chain connects TRBV10-3 to TRBJ1-6; tentatively, D is TRBD1 (5 bases). This CDR3 has 12 amino acids. From germline, CDR1 is ENHRY and CDR2 SYGVKD. CDR3 amino acids: CAISESRDRLNF. CDR3 DNA: TGTGCCATCAGTGAGTCTCGGGACCGCCTGAACTTT.

The genes are TRBV30 and TRBJ2-7, with 9 bases that match TRBD2. With V trimmed by 5 bases and J by 2 bases, 4 bases remained unmatched. The CDR3 runs to 13 residues. CDR1 and CDR2 (germline): GTSNPN, SVGIG (reference sequence). As DNA, the CDR3 is TGTGCCTGGGTATCTAGCGGGACCTACGAGCAGTACTTC. This codes for CAWVSSGTYEQYF.

The V call is TRBV5-1, the J call TRBJ2-3, with D tentatively TRBD1 or TRBD2 (5 bases each). The CDR3 runs to 14 residues. Trimming left V 5 bases short and J 1 base short, with 11 bases between. Germline CDR1 is SGHRS and CDR2 is YFSETQ. CDR3 DNA sequence: TGCGCCAGCAGGAGGGGTGAGGGCACAGATACGCAGTATTTT. Residues: CASRRGEGTDTQYF.